This T cell receptor (beta chain) was recorded in a study of blood T cell repertoires in COVID-19. Overall study: Some COVID-19 samples were acute and others convalescent; all came from the United States, Italy and Spain.

Participants, about 18 to 100 years old, spanned some 23 US areas. Two negative PCRs, clearance, or symptom resolution characterized the recovered Cohort 3 donors. V lost 4 bases, J lost 7 bases, and 14 bases lay in between. The CDR3 contains 14 residues. Germline loops: CDR1 SGHNT, CDR2 YYREEE (reference sequence). Assay used: immunoSEQ multiplex PCR; TCRdb lists only in-frame clones, some missing. This table holds 150,000 to 250,000 clones, around 87% found once. Sequencing input: PBMCs or T cells enriched from blood (not recorded which). The chain uses TRBV5-4 and TRBJ1-4, with D maybe TRBD1 (6 bases). The clonotype comes from a woman in her 30s who had recovered from COVID-19. CDR3 loop: CASSLTGLGEKLFF. The CDR3, as DNA: TGTGCCAGCAGCCTGACAGGTCTAGGTGAAAAACTGTTTTTT.